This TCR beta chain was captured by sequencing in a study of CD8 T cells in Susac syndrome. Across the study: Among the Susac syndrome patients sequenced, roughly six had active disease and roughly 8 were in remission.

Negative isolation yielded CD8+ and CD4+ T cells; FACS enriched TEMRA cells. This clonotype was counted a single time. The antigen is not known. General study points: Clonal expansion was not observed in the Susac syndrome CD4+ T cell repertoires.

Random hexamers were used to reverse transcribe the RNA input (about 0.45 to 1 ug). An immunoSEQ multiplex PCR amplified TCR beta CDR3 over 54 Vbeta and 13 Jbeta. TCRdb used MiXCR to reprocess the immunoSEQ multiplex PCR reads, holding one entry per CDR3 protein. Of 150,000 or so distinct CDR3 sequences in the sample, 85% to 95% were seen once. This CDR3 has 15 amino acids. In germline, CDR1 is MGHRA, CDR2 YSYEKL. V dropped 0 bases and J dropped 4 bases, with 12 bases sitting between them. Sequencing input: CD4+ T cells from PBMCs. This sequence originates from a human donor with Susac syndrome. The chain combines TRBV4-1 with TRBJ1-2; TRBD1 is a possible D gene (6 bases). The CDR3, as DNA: TGCGCCAGCAGCCAAGACGGGGGGCAGGGCTATGGCTACACCTTC. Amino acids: CASSQDGGQGYGYTF.